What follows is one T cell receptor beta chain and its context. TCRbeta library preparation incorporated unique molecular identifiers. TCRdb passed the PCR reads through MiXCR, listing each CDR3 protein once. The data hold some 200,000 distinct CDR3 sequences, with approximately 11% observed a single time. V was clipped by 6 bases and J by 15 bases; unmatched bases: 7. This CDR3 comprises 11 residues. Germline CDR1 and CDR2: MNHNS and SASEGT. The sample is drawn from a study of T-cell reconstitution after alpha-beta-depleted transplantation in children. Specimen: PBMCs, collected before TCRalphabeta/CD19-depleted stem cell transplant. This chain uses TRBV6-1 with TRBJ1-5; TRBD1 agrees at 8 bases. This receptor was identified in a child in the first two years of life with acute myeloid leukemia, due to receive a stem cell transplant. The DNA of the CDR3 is TGTGCCAGCAGAGCTAGGACAGGGTTGCATTTT. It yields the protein CASRARTGLHF.